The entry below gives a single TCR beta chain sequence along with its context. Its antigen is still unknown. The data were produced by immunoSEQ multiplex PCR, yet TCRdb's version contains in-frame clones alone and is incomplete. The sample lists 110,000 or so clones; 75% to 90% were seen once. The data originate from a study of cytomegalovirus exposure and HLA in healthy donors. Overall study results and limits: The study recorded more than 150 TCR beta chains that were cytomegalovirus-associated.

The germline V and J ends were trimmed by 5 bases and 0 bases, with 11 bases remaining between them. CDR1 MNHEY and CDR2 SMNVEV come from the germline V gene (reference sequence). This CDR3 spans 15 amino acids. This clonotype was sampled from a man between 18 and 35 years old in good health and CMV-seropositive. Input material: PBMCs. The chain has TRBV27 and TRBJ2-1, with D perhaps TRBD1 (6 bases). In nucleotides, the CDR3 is TGTGCCAGCAGTACGACAGGCCGCTCCTACAATGAGCAGTTCTTC. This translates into CASSTTGRSYNEQFF.